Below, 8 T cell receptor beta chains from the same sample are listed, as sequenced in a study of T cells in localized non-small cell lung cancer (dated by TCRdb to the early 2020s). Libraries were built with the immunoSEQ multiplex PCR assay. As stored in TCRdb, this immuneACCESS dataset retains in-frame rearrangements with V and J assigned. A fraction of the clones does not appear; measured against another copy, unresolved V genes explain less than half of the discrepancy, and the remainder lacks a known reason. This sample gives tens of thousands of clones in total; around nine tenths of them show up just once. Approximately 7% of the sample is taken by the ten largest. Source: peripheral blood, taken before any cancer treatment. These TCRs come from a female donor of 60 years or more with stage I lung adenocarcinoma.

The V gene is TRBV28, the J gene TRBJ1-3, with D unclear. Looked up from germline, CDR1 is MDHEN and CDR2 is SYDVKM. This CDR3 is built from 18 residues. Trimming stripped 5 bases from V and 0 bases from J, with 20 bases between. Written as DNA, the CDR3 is TGTGCCAGCAGTCCCGGCGCCATTCTCCCGTACTCTGGAAACACCATATATTTT. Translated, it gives CASSPGAILPYSGNTIYF.

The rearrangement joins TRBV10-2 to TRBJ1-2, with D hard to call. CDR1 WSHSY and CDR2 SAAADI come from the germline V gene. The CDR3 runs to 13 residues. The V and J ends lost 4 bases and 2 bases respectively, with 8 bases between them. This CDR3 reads CASSGALNYGYTF. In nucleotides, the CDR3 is TGCGCCAGCAGTGGGGCCTTAAACTATGGCTACACCTTC.

This CDR3 is CASSSAGTGISGELFF. CDR3 nucleotides: TGTGCCAGCAGCTCGGCCGGGACAGGGATTTCCGGGGAGCTGTTTTTT. The gene calls are TRBV5-6 and TRBJ2-2, with 9 bases that match TRBD1. This CDR3 comprises 16 residues. Per germline, CDR1 SGHDT and CDR2 YYEEEE. The V gene end was trimmed by 3 bases and the J gene end by 6 bases; junction bases not matched to a gene: 9.

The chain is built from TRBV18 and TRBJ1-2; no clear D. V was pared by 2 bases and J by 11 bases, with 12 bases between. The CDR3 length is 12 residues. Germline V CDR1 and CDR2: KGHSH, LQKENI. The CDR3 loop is CASSPEGTLYTF. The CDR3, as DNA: TGTGCCAGCTCACCAGAAGGAACACTTTACACCTTC.

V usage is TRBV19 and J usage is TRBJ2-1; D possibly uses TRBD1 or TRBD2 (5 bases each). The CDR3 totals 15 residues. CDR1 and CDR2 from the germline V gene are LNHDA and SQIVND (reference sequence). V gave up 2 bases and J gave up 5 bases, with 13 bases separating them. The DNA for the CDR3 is TGTGCCAGTAGTATAAGGGACGGTCTGAACAATGAGCAGTTCTTC. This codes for CASSIRDGLNNEQFF.

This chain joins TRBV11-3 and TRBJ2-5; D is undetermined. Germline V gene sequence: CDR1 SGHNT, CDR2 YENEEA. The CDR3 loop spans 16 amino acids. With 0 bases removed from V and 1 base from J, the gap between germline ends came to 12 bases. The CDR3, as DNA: TGTGCCAGCAGCTTAGAAGGTGGCAGAGTCCAAGAGACCCAGTACTTC. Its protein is CASSLEGGRVQETQYF.

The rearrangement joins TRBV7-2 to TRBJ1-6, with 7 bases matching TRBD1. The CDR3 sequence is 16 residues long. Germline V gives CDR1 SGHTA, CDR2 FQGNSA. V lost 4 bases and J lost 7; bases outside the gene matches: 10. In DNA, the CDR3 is TGTGCCAGCAGCTCCCTACCGACAGGGCACAATTCACCCCTCCACTTT. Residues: CASSSLPTGHNSPLHF.

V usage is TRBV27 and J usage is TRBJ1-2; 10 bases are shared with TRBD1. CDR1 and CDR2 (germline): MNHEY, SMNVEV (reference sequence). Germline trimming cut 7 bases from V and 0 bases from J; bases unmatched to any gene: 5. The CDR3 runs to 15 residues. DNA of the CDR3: TGTGCCAGCAAGGACAGGGGGAGTGCTAACTATGGCTACACCTTC. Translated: CASKDRGSANYGYTF.